The T cell receptor beta chain described here comes from a study of cytotoxic CD8 clonotypes in ibrutinib-treated CLL. Study-wide background: Averaging across samples gave roughly 280,000 productive templates and 75,000 to 100,000 productive rearrangements. Notes on the study in general: Different sampling times were used for sustained-remission and progressing patients. Clonality was elevated at ibrutinib response and had returned toward baseline at progression. Clonality measured at baseline exceeded age-matched healthy donors, tracking circulating CD8+ T-cell counts.

Using immunoSEQ multiplex PCR, the repertoire was profiled, and TCRdb retains in-frame clones only, with some absent. In the table there are 150,000 or so clones, around nine tenths of which are singletons. In its sample, this clone was seen once. As yet, its antigen is unknown. The sequence was collected from a human donor with chronic lymphocytic leukemia. Material: PBMCs, obtained at disease progression, from a patient treated with ibrutinib.

CDR3 residues: CASSTLGTTSTNTGELFF. CDR3 DNA sequence: TGTGCCAGCAGCACACTCGGGACTACATCGACGAACACCGGGGAGCTGTTTTTT. V usage is TRBV7-3 and J usage is TRBJ2-2; 7 nucleotides line up with TRBD2. The CDR3 consists of 18 residues. J was trimmed by 0 bases and V by 5 bases; bases with no gene match: 12. The germline CDR1 and CDR2 sequences are SGHTA and FQGTGA.